This T cell receptor beta chain was profiled in a study of response to subunit inactivated influenza vaccine. Study findings and constraints: It was the authors' suggestion that each seasonal influenza vaccination recruits few new T cells.

In TCRdb, the RT-PCR reads were re-called with MiXCR into one record per CDR3 protein. Among fewer than 550,000 distinct CDR3 sequences listed, roughly 25% were seen once. This clonotype came up a few times. The antigen remains unidentified. The CDR3 has 13 residues. V was clipped by 6 bases and J by 6 bases; unmatched bases: 4. CDR1 MNHEY and CDR2 SMNVEV come from the germline V gene (reference sequence). Sequenced material: CD4+ T cells sorted from PBMCs, taken more than 4 days after vaccination. This chain links TRBV27 with TRBJ2-1, with 8 bases identical to TRBD1. The TCR comes from a man aged 50 to 59 who received an inactivated influenza vaccine. CDR3 in amino acids: CASRGTGGNEQFF. In DNA form, the CDR3 reads TGTGCCAGCAGGGGAACAGGGGGCAATGAGCAGTTCTTC.